A single sample gave rise to the 26 T cell receptor beta chains below, sequenced in a study of vaccination and CD4 T cells after COVID-19. Oncomine TCR Beta short-read sequencing was applied to DNA from cultured CD4+ T cells. TCRdb called the PCR reads again in MiXCR, with one record for every CDR3 protein. The top ten clones hold approximately 12% of a sample with 15,000 to 19,000 distinct CDR3 sequences, approximately 53% of them seen once. Treatment given: approximately nine-day PBMC culture with coronavirus spike peptide pools or control peptides (ViraFEST assay). Which antigens these TCRs recognize remains unknown. Sequences were obtained from CD4+ T cells from blood, cultured in vitro. The receptor source for this set is a human donor who had recovered from COVID-19.

The rearrangement links TRBV19 to TRBJ1-6, with 7 bases lining up with TRBD1. The CDR3 is 17 residues long. V dropped 1 base and J dropped 9; count of bases not matched to a gene: 12. The germline gives CDR1 LNHDA, CDR2 SQIVND (reference sequence). The CDR3: CASSIGQGTGAASPLHF. In nucleotides, the CDR3 is TGTGCCAGTAGTATAGGCCAGGGTACAGGGGCTGCTTCACCCCTCCACTTT.

This clonotype was seen only a few times. The chain recombines TRBV2 with TRBJ2-7, with 7 bases lining up with TRBD2. There are 14 residues in the CDR3. Trimming cost V 5 bases and J 1 base; bases outside gene matches: 5. Germline lookup yields CDR1 SNHLY and CDR2 FYNNEI. The CDR3 here is CASSWASGSYEQYF. The CDR3, as DNA: TGTGCCAGCAGTTGGGCTAGCGGATCCTACGAGCAGTACTTC.

The J gene is TRBJ2-7, the V gene TRBV25-1, with D uncertain. The CDR3 contains 12 residues. Germline lookup yields CDR1 MGHDK and CDR2 SYGVNS. Trimming cost V 6 bases and J 0 bases, with 6 bases left between them. CDR3 loop: CASSQDSYEQYF. The CDR3 DNA is TGTGCCAGCAGCCAAGACTCCTACGAGCAGTACTTC.

The gene calls are TRBV12-3 or TRBV12-4 and TRBJ1-2; D uncertain. This CDR3 has 12 residues. Trimming cost V 3 bases and J 5 bases, with 7 bases left between them. CDR3 DNA sequence: TGTGCCAGCAGTTTTGACGATTATGGCTACACCTTC. It yields the protein CASSFDDYGYTF.

This clonotype was observed a few times. V gene TRBV15 combines with J gene TRBJ1-5; TRBD1 matches at 9 bases. V dropped 1 base and J dropped 4; count of bases not matched to a gene: 5. Per the germline V gene, CDR1 is LNHNV and CDR2 is YYDKDF (reference sequence). The CDR3 totals 16 residues. The CDR3 coding sequence is TGTGCCACCAGCAGAGGGCGGACAGGGGTTAATCAGCCCCAGCATTTT. This translates into CATSRGRTGVNQPQHF.

V and J are TRBV7-6 and TRBJ2-5, with 11 bases aligning to TRBD1. Germline lookup yields CDR1 SGHVS and CDR2 FNYEAQ. Trimming took 5 bases from V and 5 from J; bases not matched to a gene: 7. CDR3 length: 15 amino acids. The chain's CDR3 is CASSPGQGVGETQYF. In DNA form, the CDR3 reads TGTGCCAGCAGCCCGGGACAGGGGGTAGGGGAGACCCAGTACTTC.

The chain uses TRBV28 and TRBJ2-7, with unresolved D. V dropped 9 bases and J dropped 2 bases, with 14 bases sitting between them. The V gene's germline CDR1 is MDHEN and CDR2 SYDVKM. The CDR3 is 13 residues long. For the CDR3, the DNA is TGTGCCAGTTGTCGATCGCCAGCCTACGAGCAGTACTTC. It translates to CASCRSPAYEQYF.

The chain carries TRBV6-2 or TRBV6-3 and TRBJ2-7; 7 positions match TRBD1. This CDR3 contains 15 residues. From germline, CDR1 is MNHEY and CDR2 SVGEGT. J lost 0 bases, V lost 4 bases, and 6 bases had no gene match. The CDR3 protein is CASSSTGKISYEQYF. The CDR3 coding sequence is TGTGCCAGCAGTTCGACAGGGAAGATCTCCTACGAGCAGTACTTC.

This clonotype occurred a few times. The chain uses TRBV12-3 or TRBV12-4 and TRBJ2-5, with 12 bases lining up with TRBD2. The J segment lost 5 bases and the V segment lost 2 bases, leaving 3 bases of the junction unmatched. The CDR3 has 15 residues. CDR3 DNA sequence: TGTGCCAGCAGTTTAACAACTAGCGGGGGGGAGACCCAGTACTTC. It yields the protein CASSLTTSGGETQYF.

The DNA of the CDR3 is TGTGCCAGCAGGGCCCCCGGGACTAACACCGGGGAGCTGTTTTTT. Protein product: CASRAPGTNTGELFF. The chain links TRBV6-4 to TRBJ2-2; a weak D match, TRBD2 (6 bases). The CDR3 is made up of 15 amino acids. V lost 6 bases and J 2 bases, leaving 13 bases between the germline ends. CDR1 and CDR2 (germline): MRHNA, SNTAGT.

The chain has TRBV11-3 and TRBJ1-2; D remains unclear. The CDR3 runs to 16 residues. Germline CDR1 SGHNT, CDR2 YENEEA. Trimming removed 0 bases from V and 2 bases from J, with 13 bases in between. The CDR3 region has the DNA TGTGCCAGCAGCTTAGAGGGCAGGAATGGGAACTATGGCTACACCTTC. Its translation: CASSLEGRNGNYGYTF.

The chain has TRBV15 and TRBJ1-2; no clear D gene. The V gene's germline CDR1 is LNHNV and CDR2 YYDKDF (reference sequence). The CDR3 contains 14 residues. V lost 0 bases and J 2 bases, leaving 7 bases between the germline ends. CDR3: CATSRDPRNYGYTF. In nucleotides, the CDR3 is TGTGCCACCAGCAGAGACCCACGGAACTATGGCTACACCTTC.

The gene calls are TRBV28 and TRBJ1-1; D perhaps matches TRBD1 (6 bases). The CDR3 consists of 16 residues. Looked up from germline, CDR1 is MDHEN and CDR2 is SYDVKM. Trimming removed 10 bases at V and 2 bases at J, with 23 bases between. The CDR3 protein is CATLRVGGAINTEAFF. CDR3 bases: TGTGCCACCCTACGGGTAGGGGGGGCTATAAACACTGAAGCTTTCTTT.

The chain is built from TRBV7-3 and TRBJ2-7; tentative D call: TRBD1 (5 bases). V was pared by 5 bases and J by 2 bases, with 16 bases between. CDR3 length equals 15 residues. The germline gives CDR1 SGHTA, CDR2 FQGTGA. CDR3: CASSKGVGLPYEQYF. For the CDR3, the DNA is TGTGCCAGCAGCAAAGGGGTTGGCTTGCCCTACGAGCAGTACTTC.

As DNA, the CDR3 is TGTGCCATCAGTGAGTATGGCAGTAACTATGGCTACACCTTC. Amino acids: CAISEYGSNYGYTF. The chain has TRBV10-3 and TRBJ1-2; D is unresolved. Trimming removed 1 base at V and 1 base at J, with 7 bases between. Germline V CDR1 and CDR2: ENHRY, SYGVKD. The CDR3 has 14 amino acids.

The genes are TRBV28 and TRBJ2-6; D ambiguous. V was cut by 5 bases and J by 0 bases, with 8 bases left in between. The CDR3 covers 15 residues. CDR1 is MDHEN and CDR2 is SYDVKM in the germline V gene. The CDR3 nucleotides are TGTGCCAGCAGTGCTCCGATCTCTGGGGCCAACGTCCTGACTTTC. This gives the protein CASSAPISGANVLTF.

The chain combines TRBV28 with TRBJ2-2; 11 bases line up with TRBD1. Trimming cost V 7 bases and J 2 bases; bases outside gene matches: 6. Germline CDR1 MDHEN, CDR2 SYDVKM. The CDR3 runs to 16 residues. DNA for the CDR3: TGTGCCAGCACTCTGCGGACAGGGGGCAACACCGGGGAGCTGTTTTTT. It codes for CASTLRTGGNTGELFF.

The rearrangement uses TRBV30 and TRBJ1-1, with a weak D call TRBD1 (5 bases). V lost 5 bases and J lost 4, with 17 bases in between. Germline V gives CDR1 GTSNPN, CDR2 SVGIG (reference sequence). The CDR3 runs 14 residues. The CDR3 bases are TGTGCCTGGGACCTCCGGGACCTCGGCACTGAAGCTTTCTTT. Translating gives CAWDLRDLGTEAFF. The entire variable domain, with the rest obtained from reference TRBV30 and TRBJ1-1, is as follows: SQTIHQWPATLVQPVGSPLSLECTVEGTSNPNLYWYRQAAGRGLQLLFYSVGIGQISSEVPQNLSASRPQDRQFILSSKKLLLSDSGFYLCAWDLRDLGTEAFFGQGTRLTVV.

The chain couples TRBV7-8 to TRBJ2-5; D is perhaps TRBD1 or TRBD2 (5 bases each). The germline CDR1 and CDR2 sequences are SGHVS and FQNEAQ. V was trimmed by 1 base and J by 1 base, leaving 13 bases between them. The length of the CDR3 is 16 residues. The CDR3 DNA reads as TGTGCCAGCAGCTTAGGCCATCGGGGACGCCAAGAGACCCAGTACTTC. This sequence encodes CASSLGHRGRQETQYF.

This clonotype turned up a few times. The chain combines TRBV6-1 with TRBJ1-5; D is uncertain. This CDR3 has 16 residues. V was pared by 4 bases and J by 2 bases, with 15 bases between. Germline V lookup: CDR1 MNHNS, CDR2 SASEGT. CDR3 in DNA: TGTGCCAGCAGTGTCCCCCGCTTCGGGGGCAATCAGCCCCAGCATTTT. It encodes CASSVPRFGGNQPQHF.

This clonotype was counted a few times. This rearrangement joins TRBV27 to TRBJ1-1; D is uncertain. V was cut by 0 bases and J by 1 base, with 15 bases left in between. The CDR3 contains 17 residues. Germline CDR1 reads MNHEY; CDR2 reads SMNVEV (reference sequence). CDR3 protein: CASSLSRHSMGNTEAFF. In DNA, the CDR3 is TGTGCCAGCAGTTTATCCAGGCATTCCATGGGGAACACTGAAGCTTTCTTT.

The chain uses TRBV6-1 and TRBJ1-1, with D hard to call. The CDR3 totals 14 residues. Germline V lookup: CDR1 MNHNS, CDR2 SASEGT. Trimming took off 6 bases at V and 1 base at J, with 12 bases between the two ends. The DNA for the CDR3 is TGTGCCAGCAGGCCTAGATGGGAGAACACTGAAGCTTTCTTT. Its protein is CASRPRWENTEAFF.

As regards this clonotype: Lacking the conserved final phenylalanine or tryptophan, this CDR3 likely reflects a read error. The V call is TRBV5-1, the J call TRBJ1-2, with 9 bases identical to TRBD1. Germline V CDR1 and CDR2: SGHRS, YFSETQ. The V gene end was trimmed by 4 bases and the J gene end by 2 bases; junction bases not matched to a gene: 15. This CDR3 contains 18 residues. The chain's CDR3 is CASSPDRGAPPFNYGYTS. The CDR3 DNA reads as TGCGCCAGCAGCCCGGACAGGGGAGCGCCACCTTTCAACTATGGCTACACCTCC.

This chain uses TRBV11-1 with TRBJ2-7; TRBD2 matches 10 bases. This CDR3 has 15 residues. From germline, CDR1 is SGHAT and CDR2 FQDESV (reference sequence). Trimming took 1 base from V and 4 from J; bases not matched to a gene: 4. The CDR3 protein is CASSLGLAGAYEQYF. CDR3 DNA: TGTGCCAGCAGCTTAGGCCTAGCGGGAGCGTACGAGCAGTACTTC.

This chain joins TRBV20-1 and TRBJ1-2; tentative D call: TRBD1 (5 bases). The V gene's germline CDR1 is DFQATT and CDR2 SNEGSKA (reference sequence). Between the trimmed V and J ends, which lost 3 bases and 8 bases, there was a span of 16 bases. The CDR3 is made up of 13 amino acids. DNA of the CDR3: TGCAGTGCTAGTCCAGGGCTCGGACAAGGCTACACCTTC. Amino acids: CSASPGLGQGYTF.

Details on this clonotype: It is unclear where the CDR3 begins or ends on the DNA, so no DNA is shown, and the CDR3 is as TCRdb lists it. V and J are TRBV21-1 and TRBJ2-1; TRBD2, the table's D call, lacks a check against the DNA. TRBV21-1 is a pseudogene segment. Ends included, the CDR3 has 24 residues. The CDR3 reads CASTNQTSMYLCASSLGEAVEQFF.